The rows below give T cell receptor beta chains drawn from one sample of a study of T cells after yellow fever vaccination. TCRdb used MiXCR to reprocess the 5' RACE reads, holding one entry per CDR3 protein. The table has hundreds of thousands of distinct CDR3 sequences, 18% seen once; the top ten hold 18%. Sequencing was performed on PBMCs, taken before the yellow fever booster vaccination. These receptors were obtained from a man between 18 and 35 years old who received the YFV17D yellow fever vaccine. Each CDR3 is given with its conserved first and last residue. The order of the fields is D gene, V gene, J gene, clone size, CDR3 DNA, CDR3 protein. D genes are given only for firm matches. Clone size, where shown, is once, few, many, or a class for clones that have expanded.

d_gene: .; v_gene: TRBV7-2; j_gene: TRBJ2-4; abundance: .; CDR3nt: TGTGCCAGCAGCTACCGGGGCAGGGAAAACATTCAGTACTTC; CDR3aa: CASSYRGRENIQYF
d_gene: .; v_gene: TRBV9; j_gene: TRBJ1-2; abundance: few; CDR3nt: TGTGCCAGCAGCGGAGAGGGACGGGCCTATAGCTACACCTTC; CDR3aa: CASSGEGRAYSYTF
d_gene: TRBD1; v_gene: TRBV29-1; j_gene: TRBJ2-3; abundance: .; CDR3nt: TGCAGCGTGACCCACAGGGGAGCCCTACATACGCAGTATTTT; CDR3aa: CSVTHRGALHTQYF
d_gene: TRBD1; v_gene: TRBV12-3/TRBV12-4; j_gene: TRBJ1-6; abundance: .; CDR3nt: TGTGCCAGCAGTACGCAGGGGGCAACCCTCCACTTT; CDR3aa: CASSTQGATLHF
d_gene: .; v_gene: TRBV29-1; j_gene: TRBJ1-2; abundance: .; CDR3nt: TGCAGCGTTGGTGCAGGGGTCTATGGCTACACCTTC; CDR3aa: CSVGAGVYGYTF
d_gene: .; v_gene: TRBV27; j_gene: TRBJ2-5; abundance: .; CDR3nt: TGTGCCAGCAGTTATGCGGGGCAAGAGACCCAGTACTTC; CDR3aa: CASSYAGQETQYF
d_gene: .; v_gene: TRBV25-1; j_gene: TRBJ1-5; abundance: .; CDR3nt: TGTGCCAGCAGTGAAGGTCCGGCGAGAACTAGCAATCAGCCCCAGCATTTT; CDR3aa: CASSEGPARTSNQPQHF
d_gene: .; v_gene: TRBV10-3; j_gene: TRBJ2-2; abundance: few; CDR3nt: TGTGCCATCAGTGACTTGATCACCGGGGAGCTGTTTTTT; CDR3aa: CAISDLITGELFF
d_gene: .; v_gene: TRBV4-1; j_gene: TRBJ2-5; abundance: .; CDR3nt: TGCGCCAGCAGCCGAGGGACCATCGGATCGGAGACCCAGTACTTC; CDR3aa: CASSRGTIGSETQYF
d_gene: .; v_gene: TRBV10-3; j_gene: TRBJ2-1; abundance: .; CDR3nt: TGTGCCATCAGTGACGGGCCAGGTTACAATGAGCAGTTCTTC; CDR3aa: CAISDGPGYNEQFF
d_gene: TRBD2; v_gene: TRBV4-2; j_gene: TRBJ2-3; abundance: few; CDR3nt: TGTGCCAGCAGTCCGAGGACTAGCGAAGATACGCAGTATTTT; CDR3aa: CASSPRTSEDTQYF
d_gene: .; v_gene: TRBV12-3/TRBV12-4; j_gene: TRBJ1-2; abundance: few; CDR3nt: TGTGCCAGCACCGTAGGTTCCGGTGGCTACACCTTC; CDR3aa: CASTVGSGGYTF